A selection of T cell receptor beta chains follows, all from one sample in a study of beta chain features in type 1 diabetes. Assay used: immunoSEQ multiplex PCR; TCRdb lists only in-frame clones, some missing. The repertoire holds a few hundred thousand clones, roughly 9.8% seen once, with approximately 0.6% in the top ten. Specimen: central memory CD4+ T cells from blood. Receptors were obtained from a young man with type 1 diabetes. Both conserved end residues are part of each CDR3. Fields, in order: clone size, D gene, V gene, J gene, CDR3 protein, CDR3 DNA. D genes are given only for firm matches. The listing skips clone size in some rows; elsewhere it reads once, few, many or a size class.

clone size: few
D gene: -
V gene: TRBV5-6
J gene: TRBJ1-4
CDR3 protein: CASSLEPGPNEKLFF
CDR3 DNA: TGTGCCAGCAGCTTGGAGCCCGGGCCCAATGAAAAACTGTTTTTT

clone size: few
D gene: TRBD1
V gene: TRBV15
J gene: TRBJ2-6
CDR3 protein: CATSRTSGQGSGANVLTF
CDR3 DNA: TGTGCCACCAGCAGAACTTCGGGACAGGGCTCCGGGGCCAACGTCCTGACTTTC

clone size: few
D gene: -
V gene: TRBV18
J gene: TRBJ2-5
CDR3 protein: CASSPPSGAGETQYF
CDR3 DNA: TGTGCCAGCTCACCACCGTCGGGGGCGGGGGAGACCCAGTACTTC

clone size: few
D gene: -
V gene: TRBV7-7
J gene: TRBJ2-5
CDR3 protein: CASSLLPGASETQYF
CDR3 DNA: TGTGCCAGCAGCTTACTACCCGGGGCTTCGGAGACCCAGTACTTC

clone size: -
D gene: -
V gene: TRBV19
J gene: TRBJ2-3
CDR3 protein: CASSLLLGPADTQYF
CDR3 DNA: TGTGCCAGTAGTTTGCTCCTAGGGCCGGCAGATACGCAGTATTTT

clone size: many
D gene: TRBD1
V gene: TRBV2
J gene: TRBJ1-4
CDR3 protein: CASSYLPDRGNEKLFF
CDR3 DNA: TGTGCCAGCAGTTACCTCCCGGACAGGGGCAATGAAAAACTGTTTTTT

clone size: -
D gene: TRBD1
V gene: TRBV7-2
J gene: TRBJ1-2
CDR3 protein: CASSHSRTGGPTPLGYTF
CDR3 DNA: TGCGCCAGCAGCCATTCCCGGACAGGGGGCCCTACCCCCTTAGGCTACACCTTC

clone size: few
D gene: -
V gene: TRBV12-5
J gene: TRBJ2-1
CDR3 protein: CASGLDSGGAYNEQFF
CDR3 DNA: TGTGCTAGTGGTTTGGACAGCGGAGGAGCCTACAATGAGCAGTTCTTC

clone size: -
D gene: -
V gene: TRBV30
J gene: TRBJ2-3
CDR3 protein: CAWSKRQRVTDTQYF
CDR3 DNA: TGTGCCTGGAGTAAGCGACAGAGGGTAACAGATACGCAGTATTTT

clone size: few
D gene: -
V gene: TRBV5-1
J gene: TRBJ1-5
CDR3 protein: CASSSPETNQPQHF
CDR3 DNA: TGCGCCAGCAGTAGTCCCGAAACCAATCAGCCCCAGCATTTT

clone size: -
D gene: -
V gene: TRBV6-6
J gene: TRBJ2-7
CDR3 protein: CASSEGYEQYF
CDR3 DNA: TGTGCCAGCAGTGAGGGATACGAGCAGTACTTC

clone size: few
D gene: -
V gene: TRBV6-5
J gene: TRBJ2-3
CDR3 protein: CASSYSRVGAADTQYF
CDR3 DNA: TGTGCCAGCAGTTACTCGAGGGTGGGAGCCGCAGATACGCAGTATTTT

clone size: -
D gene: TRBD1
V gene: TRBV29-1
J gene: TRBJ2-2
CDR3 protein: CSVEVRQGTGELFF
CDR3 DNA: TGCAGCGTTGAAGTGAGACAGGGTACCGGGGAGCTGTTTTTT

clone size: -
D gene: TRBD1
V gene: TRBV5-1
J gene: TRBJ2-6
CDR3 protein: CASSPTPGQYSGANVLTF
CDR3 DNA: TGCGCCAGCAGCCCGACCCCGGGACAGTACTCTGGGGCCAACGTCCTGACTTTC

clone size: -
D gene: -
V gene: TRBV12-5
J gene: TRBJ2-5
CDR3 protein: CASGSSGEETQYF
CDR3 DNA: TGTGCTAGTGGTTCAAGTGGGGAAGAGACCCAGTACTTC

clone size: -
D gene: -
V gene: TRBV6-1
J gene: TRBJ2-6
CDR3 protein: CASSVMGTGANVLTF
CDR3 DNA: TGTGCCAGCAGTGTTATGGGCACTGGGGCCAACGTCCTGACTTTC

clone size: -
D gene: -
V gene: TRBV7-2
J gene: TRBJ1-1
CDR3 protein: CASSSAPGNEAFF
CDR3 DNA: TGTGCCAGCAGCTCCGCTCCAGGGAACGAAGCTTTCTTT

clone size: few
D gene: TRBD1
V gene: TRBV5-1
J gene: TRBJ1-1
CDR3 protein: CASSEGGVGTEAFF
CDR3 DNA: TGCGCCAGCAGCGAAGGGGGCGTGGGCACTGAAGCTTTCTTT

clone size: few
D gene: -
V gene: TRBV19
J gene: TRBJ1-1
CDR3 protein: CASSIDRGTHMNTEAFF
CDR3 DNA: TGTGCCAGTAGTATAGATCGGGGCACTCATATGAACACTGAAGCTTTCTTT

clone size: few
D gene: TRBD1
V gene: TRBV28
J gene: TRBJ2-7
CDR3 protein: CASSPSGTGTYEQYF
CDR3 DNA: TGTGCCAGCAGCCCTTCCGGGACAGGAACCTACGAGCAGTACTTC

clone size: -
D gene: -
V gene: TRBV9
J gene: TRBJ2-2
CDR3 protein: CASSVVGTANTGELFF
CDR3 DNA: TGTGCCAGCAGCGTAGTTGGTACAGCGAACACCGGGGAGCTGTTTTTT

clone size: -
D gene: -
V gene: TRBV7-3
J gene: TRBJ1-5
CDR3 protein: CASSLTGERNQPQHF
CDR3 DNA: TGTGCCAGCAGCTTAACAGGGGAACGCAATCAGCCCCAGCATTTT

clone size: many
D gene: TRBD1
V gene: TRBV10-1
J gene: TRBJ2-5
CDR3 protein: CASSIGQGVPETQYF
CDR3 DNA: TGCGCCAGCAGCATCGGACAGGGGGTACCTGAGACCCAGTACTTC

clone size: -
D gene: -
V gene: TRBV5-1
J gene: TRBJ2-1
CDR3 protein: CASSLGESSEQFF
CDR3 DNA: TGCGCCAGCAGCTTGGGCGAATCCTCTGAGCAGTTCTTC

clone size: -
D gene: -
V gene: TRBV6-6
J gene: TRBJ1-5
CDR3 protein: CASSVADSNQPQHF
CDR3 DNA: TGTGCCAGCAGTGTAGCTGATAGCAATCAGCCCCAGCATTTT

clone size: -
D gene: TRBD1
V gene: TRBV28
J gene: TRBJ1-4
CDR3 protein: CASSLTGGSGTNEKLFF
CDR3 DNA: TGTGCCAGCAGCCTCACAGGGGGCTCCGGGACTAATGAAAAACTGTTTTTT

clone size: -
D gene: TRBD1
V gene: TRBV29-1
J gene: TRBJ1-1
CDR3 protein: CSVEVGGASNTEAFF
CDR3 DNA: TGCAGCGTTGAAGTAGGGGGCGCTTCAAACACTGAAGCTTTCTTT

clone size: few
D gene: TRBD1
V gene: TRBV9
J gene: TRBJ2-2
CDR3 protein: CASSRRQGAAGELFF
CDR3 DNA: TGTGCCAGCAGCAGACGACAGGGGGCGGCCGGGGAGCTGTTTTTT

clone size: -
D gene: TRBD1
V gene: TRBV6-1
J gene: TRBJ2-7
CDR3 protein: CASSEAEDRSVPYEQYF
CDR3 DNA: TGTGCCAGCAGTGAAGCAGAGGACAGGAGCGTGCCCTACGAGCAGTACTTC

clone size: few
D gene: -
V gene: TRBV5-8
J gene: TRBJ2-5
CDR3 protein: CASIRGGGETQYF
CDR3 DNA: TGTGCCAGCATAAGGGGCGGAGGAGAGACCCAGTACTTC

clone size: -
D gene: TRBD2
V gene: TRBV5-6
J gene: TRBJ2-1
CDR3 protein: CASSLGASGASSYNEQFF
CDR3 DNA: TGTGCCAGCAGCTTGGGAGCTAGCGGAGCTAGCTCCTACAATGAGCAGTTCTTC

clone size: -
D gene: TRBD2
V gene: TRBV7-2
J gene: TRBJ2-1
CDR3 protein: CASGALAGGYNEQFF
CDR3 DNA: TGTGCCAGCGGAGCCCTAGCGGGGGGCTACAATGAGCAGTTCTTC

clone size: few
D gene: TRBD2
V gene: TRBV27
J gene: TRBJ2-7
CDR3 protein: CASSSASGRESYEQYF
CDR3 DNA: TGTGCCAGCAGTTCCGCTAGCGGGAGGGAATCCTACGAGCAGTACTTC